This TCR beta chain was captured in a study of T cells expressing NK-cell markers (dated by TCRdb to the early 2020s). The study in broad terms: TCR beta-chain repertoires were profiled in sorted CD3+CD56+NKG2C+, CD3+CD56+NKG2C- and CD3+CD56-NKG2C+ T-cell subsets from eight donors. Among the eight sequenced donors, seven were HCMV-seropositive and one was HCMV-seronegative. All eight donors whose samples were sequenced were randomly selected healthy volunteers, three of them men and five women. Sequencing of the libraries produced 2 x 150 bp reads on Illumina HiSeq 2000/2500, MiSeq or NextSeq. What the work shows at the level of the full study, not this receptor alone: Those dominant clonotypes were again the most abundant among CD3+CD56-NKG2C+ cells in a handful of donors, at about 28.3-60.1%. For about 6 donors, the dominant CD3+CD56+NKG2C+ clonotypes were among the top 10 CD8+ clonotypes and accounted for about 1.0-7.5% of CD8+ T cells. Whether the expanded NKG2C-expressing T cell clones were specific for HCMV antigens was left unclear.

A commercial ELISA kit detecting HCMV-specific IgG in serum was used to determine HCMV serostatus. Peripheral blood mononuclear cells were isolated from blood by Ficoll density gradient centrifugation. TCRdb shows the sequencer as Illumina HiSeq 2000. TCR beta cDNA libraries were made by 5'RACE template switching that added a universal primer site and unique molecular identifiers. cDNA synthesis was primed from the TCR beta constant segment, followed by two successive PCR amplification steps. The source study handled its data this way. MIGEC handled demultiplexing of the reads and grouping by UMI, while MiTCR was used to assemble and quantify clonotypes. To exclude erroneous sequences, any TCR cDNA sequence not supported by at least two reads was discarded. The tcR package was used for downstream repertoire analysis, with clonotypes matched between fractions based on CDR3 nucleotide sequence plus V segment. Antigen specificity was annotated against VDJdb with VDJmatch, allowing one amino acid substitution in CDR3. Following TCRdb reprocessing, every CDR3 protein sequence forms one entry, and DNA is not provided. None of the V and J calls come from the authors' own analysis; TCRdb made them. The sample's table covers 400,000 or so distinct CDR3 sequences. Clones ranked in the top ten supply about 10% of the sample.

Via the germline V gene, CDR1 is LGHNA and CDR2 YNFKEQ. The CDR3 covers 19 residues, taking in both the cysteine and the phenylalanine. No DNA was logged. A word on this clonotype: Its antigen specificity is not known.

Sequences were obtained from blood T cells: a sorted CD56 or NKG2C T cell subset, CD4+ or CD8+ T cells, or bulk PBMC T cells (not recorded which). This receptor chain uses TRBV4-2 and TRBJ1-1; TCRdb names TRBD1, which stays unverified in the absence of DNA. The sequence derives from a woman aged 50 to 60 in good health. Donor details come from another sample of the same person, matched by shared clones. The CDR3 region has the sequence CASSQEKAGGSERITEAFF.